This TCR beta chain is from a study of cytomegalovirus exposure and HLA in healthy donors. Study-wide points: Testing in vitro showed a few CMV-associated chains specific for CMV antigens.

A word on this clone: Its matching antigen is unknown.

Looked up from germline, CDR1 is ENHRY and CDR2 is SYGVKD. Unmatched junction bases numbered 10, after V lost 3 bases and J lost 5 bases. CDR3 size: 16 residues. Amplification used 60 Vbeta primers and 13 Jbeta primers. TCRdb's table, derived via immunoSEQ multiplex PCR, lists solely in-frame clones and lacks some. The table shows 75,000 to 95,000 clones, with about four fifths occurring only once. Sequenced input: PBMCs. V and J are TRBV10-3 and TRBJ1-5; 7 nucleotides match TRBD1. The TCR was taken from a woman under 30 in good health and CMV-seropositive. As DNA, the CDR3 is TGTGCCATCAGTGATAGTTTCGGGCAGGGGGATCAGCCCCAGCATTTT. This sequence encodes CAISDSFGQGDQPQHF.